The sequence of this T cell receptor (beta chain) was determined in a study of T cells after posttransplantation cyclophosphamide. Study observations and caveats: Donor CD8+ memory clones often dominated recipient blood repertoires at later times. Blood and skin or GI T cell repertoires showed limited TRB overlap. Recipient CMV seropositivity and CMV reactivation strongly tracked TRB clonality.

In germline, CDR1 is SGHTA, CDR2 FQGNSA. CDR3 length: 13 residues. V was trimmed by 4 bases and J by 6 bases, leaving 13 bases between them. This clone was seen many times. Its antigen is not known. Generated by immunoSEQ multiplex PCR, the TCRdb table keeps only in-frame clones and is missing some. This repertoire holds tens of thousands of clones, and none appear only once. Peripheral blood was collected from the related graft donor on the marrow donation day. This sequence joins TRBV7-2 and TRBJ2-7; D gene uncertain. Sample: PBMCs. The TCR originated in a man aged 35-49 years in good health, CMV-negative, and a related stem cell transplant donor. The CDR3 DNA reads TGTGCCAGCAGCTCTAGTAGGATCGGCGAGCAGTACTTC. Its protein is CASSSSRIGEQYF.